This T cell receptor beta chain was captured by sequencing in a study of T cells after yellow fever vaccination. This CDR3 has 16 amino acids. Germline assignment: CDR1 MNHEY and CDR2 SMNVEV (reference sequence). The V end was cut by 5 bases, the J end by 4 bases, with 19 bases between. TCRdb re-called the 5' RACE reads with MiXCR, one entry per CDR3 protein. Among 300,000 to 450,000 distinct CDR3 sequences listed, about 6.2% were seen once. This clonotype occurred many times. The source of this sequence is a man aged 30-40 years who received the YFV17D yellow fever vaccine. The starting material was PBMCs, obtained 5 days after the yellow fever booster vaccination. The V gene is TRBV27, the J gene TRBJ2-3; weak D call: TRBD1 (5 bases). The CDR3 reads CASSPTGYRFSDTQYF. CDR3 coding DNA: TGTGCCAGCAGTCCAACAGGTTACCGGTTCTCAGATACGCAGTATTTT.